This T cell receptor (beta chain) was obtained from a study of long-term antiretroviral therapy in people with HIV. The CDR3 extends over 15 amino acids. The V end lost 2 bases, the J end lost 4 bases, and 11 bases lay between the germline ends. The germline V gene encodes CDR1 SGHVS and CDR2 FQNEAQ. This clone was observed a single time. Its cognate antigen is unknown. Investigators performed immunoSEQ version v3.0 at survey level. The table came from immunoSEQ multiplex PCR; TCRdb's copy has only in-frame clones and leaves some out. Of about 14,000 clones in the sample, roughly four fifths were seen once. Study-wide points: It was observed that HIV repertoires exhibited narrower CDR3 length ranges than controls. Transplant-donor-level diversity was not reached after ART, though diversity increased. Adherence to ART, viral resistance and therapy changes lacked any data.

It was in the United States that all participants with HIV were treated. J is TRBJ2-2 and V is TRBV7-8, with D tentatively TRBD1 (6 bases). This sample comprised unsorted PBMCs, obtained 1.8 years before starting antiretroviral therapy. The sequence came from a woman aged 40 to 50 with HIV. CDR3 region: CASSLMGAVTGELFF. Written as DNA, the CDR3 is TGTGCCAGCAGCTTAATGGGGGCGGTCACCGGGGAGCTGTTTTTT.